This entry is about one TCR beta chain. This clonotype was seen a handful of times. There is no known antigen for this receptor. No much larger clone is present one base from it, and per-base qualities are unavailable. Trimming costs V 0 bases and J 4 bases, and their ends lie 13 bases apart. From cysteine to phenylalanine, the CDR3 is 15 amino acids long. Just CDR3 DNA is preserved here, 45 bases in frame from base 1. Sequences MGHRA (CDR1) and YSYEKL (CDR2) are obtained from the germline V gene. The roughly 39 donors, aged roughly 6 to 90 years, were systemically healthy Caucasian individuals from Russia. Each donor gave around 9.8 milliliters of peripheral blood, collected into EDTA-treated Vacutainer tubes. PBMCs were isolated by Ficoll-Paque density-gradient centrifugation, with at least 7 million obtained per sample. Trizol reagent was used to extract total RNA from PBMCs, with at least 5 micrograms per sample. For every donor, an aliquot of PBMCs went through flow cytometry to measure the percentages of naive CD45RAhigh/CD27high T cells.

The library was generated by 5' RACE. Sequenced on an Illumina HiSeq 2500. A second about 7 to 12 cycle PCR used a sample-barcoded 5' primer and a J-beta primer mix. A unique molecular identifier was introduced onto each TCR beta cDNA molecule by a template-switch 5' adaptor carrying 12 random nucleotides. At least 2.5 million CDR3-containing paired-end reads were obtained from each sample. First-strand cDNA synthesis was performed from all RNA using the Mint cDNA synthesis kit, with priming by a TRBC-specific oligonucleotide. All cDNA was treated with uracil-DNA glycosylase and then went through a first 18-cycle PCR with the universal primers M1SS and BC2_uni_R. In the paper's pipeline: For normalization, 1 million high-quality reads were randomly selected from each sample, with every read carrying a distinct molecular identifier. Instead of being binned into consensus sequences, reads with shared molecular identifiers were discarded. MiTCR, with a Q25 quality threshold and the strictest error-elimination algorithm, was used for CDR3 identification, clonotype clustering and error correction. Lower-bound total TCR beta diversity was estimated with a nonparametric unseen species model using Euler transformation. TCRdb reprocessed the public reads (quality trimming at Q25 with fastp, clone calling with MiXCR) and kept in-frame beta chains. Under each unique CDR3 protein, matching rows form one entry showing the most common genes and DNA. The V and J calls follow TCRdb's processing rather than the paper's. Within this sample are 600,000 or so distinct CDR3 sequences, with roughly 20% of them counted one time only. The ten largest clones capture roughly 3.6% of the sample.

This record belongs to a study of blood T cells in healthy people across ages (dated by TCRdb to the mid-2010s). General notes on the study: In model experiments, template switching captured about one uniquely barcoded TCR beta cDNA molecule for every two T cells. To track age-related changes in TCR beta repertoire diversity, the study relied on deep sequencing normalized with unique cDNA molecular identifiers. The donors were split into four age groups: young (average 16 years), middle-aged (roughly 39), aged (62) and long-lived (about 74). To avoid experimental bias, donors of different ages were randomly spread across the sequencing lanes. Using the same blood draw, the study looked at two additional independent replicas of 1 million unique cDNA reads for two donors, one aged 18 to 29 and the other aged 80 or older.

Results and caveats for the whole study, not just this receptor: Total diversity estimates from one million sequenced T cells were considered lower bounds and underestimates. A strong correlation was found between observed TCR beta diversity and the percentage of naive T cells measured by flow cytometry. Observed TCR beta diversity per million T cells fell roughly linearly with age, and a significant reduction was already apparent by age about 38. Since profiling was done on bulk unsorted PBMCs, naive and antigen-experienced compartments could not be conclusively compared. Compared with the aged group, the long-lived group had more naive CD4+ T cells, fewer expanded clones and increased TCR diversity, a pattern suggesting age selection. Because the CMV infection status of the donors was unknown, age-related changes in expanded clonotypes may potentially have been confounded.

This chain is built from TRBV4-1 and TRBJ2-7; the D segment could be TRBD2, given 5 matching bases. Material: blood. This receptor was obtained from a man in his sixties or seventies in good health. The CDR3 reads CASSQDRQEVYEQYF. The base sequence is TGCGCCAGCAGCCAAGATCGTCAGGAGGTTTACGAGCAGTACTTC.